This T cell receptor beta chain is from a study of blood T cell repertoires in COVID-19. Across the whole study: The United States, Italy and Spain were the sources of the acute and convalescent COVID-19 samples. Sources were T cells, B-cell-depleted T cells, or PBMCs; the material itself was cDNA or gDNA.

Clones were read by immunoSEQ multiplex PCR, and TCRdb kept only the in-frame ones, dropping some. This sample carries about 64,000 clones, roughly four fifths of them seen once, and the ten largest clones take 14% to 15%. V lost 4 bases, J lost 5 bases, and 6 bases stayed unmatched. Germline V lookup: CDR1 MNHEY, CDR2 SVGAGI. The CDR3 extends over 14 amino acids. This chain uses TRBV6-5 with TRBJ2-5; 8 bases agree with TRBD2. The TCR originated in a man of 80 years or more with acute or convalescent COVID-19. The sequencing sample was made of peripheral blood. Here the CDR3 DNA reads TGTGCCAGCAGTTCATCCGGGGGGGCGGAGACCCAGTACTTC. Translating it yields CASSSSGGAETQYF.